The clone carrying this T cell receptor beta chain was seen more than once but under ten times. The antigen is undetermined. An end of the junction differs from the germline gene, which may be a read error. Included in the TCR beta cDNA libraries were unique molecular identifiers. TCRdb passed the PCR reads through MiXCR, listing each CDR3 protein once. This table holds some 370,000 distinct CDR3 sequences, roughly 35% found once. These data belong to a study of post-analysis software for immune sequencing data. Study conclusions and caveats: About five TRBV segments occurring more often in patients than controls included TRBV5-6, TRBV5-1 and TRBV20-1.

The CDR3 is made up of 15 amino acids. Germline CDR1 SEHNR, CDR2 FQNEAQ (reference sequence). This clonotype was sampled from a girl under 18 with multiple sclerosis. The specimen was blood. The chain carries TRBV7-9 and TRBJ1-1, with D possibly matching TRBD1 (5 bases). The CDR3 region has the DNA TGCGCCAGCAGCTTGGCCGGTGGGGGGAACACTGAAGCTTTCTTT. Protein product: CASSLAGGGNTEAFF.